This T cell receptor (beta chain) appears in the sequencing data of a study of ipilimumab plus nivolumab after autologous stem cell transplantation. Using immunoSEQ multiplex PCR, the repertoire was profiled, and TCRdb retains in-frame clones only, with some absent. The sample lists tens of thousands of clones; 80% to 95% were seen once. The V end lost 2 bases, the J end lost 8 bases, and 10 bases lay between the germline ends. This CDR3 contains 13 residues. Germline V gene lookup returns CDR1 LNHDA and CDR2 SQIVND (reference sequence). V is TRBV19 and J is TRBJ2-1; tentatively, D is TRBD1 or TRBD2 (5 bases each). This receptor was obtained from a male donor with multiple myeloma. Material: PBMCs, obtained in a trial of ipilimumab plus nivolumab as post-transplant consolidation. CDR3 amino acids: CASSIKRGDEQFF. In DNA, the CDR3 is TGTGCCAGTAGTATAAAGAGGGGCGATGAGCAGTTCTTC.